Each of the 32 T cell receptor beta chains below was sequenced from the same sample in a study of OX40 agonist ivuxolimab in advanced cancers. Repertoires were generated with immunoSEQ multiplex PCR, while TCRdb's copy carries only in-frame clones and drops some. This sample has approximately 77,000 clones, with roughly 92% found just once. The specimen comprised CD4+ or CD8+ T cells sorted from blood, sampled in a trial of the OX40 agonist ivuxolimab. These receptors originate from an adult with an advanced solid tumor such as melanoma, head and neck, liver or kidney cancer.

A single count supports this clone. The rearrangement uses TRBV23-1 and TRBJ2-3, with D possibly matching TRBD2 (6 bases). TRBV23-1 is an open reading frame, and its role is uncertain. This CDR3 is 14 amino acids long. Trimming removed 3 bases at V and 1 base at J, with 8 bases between. Here the CDR3 DNA reads TGCGCCAGCAGTCAGGGCGGGGGCACAGATACGCAGTATTTT. As protein: CASSQGGGTDTQYF.

The chain recombines TRBV5-1 with TRBJ2-7, with 12 nucleotides matching TRBD1. This CDR3 is built from 14 residues. The germline V gene has CDR1 SGHRS and CDR2 YFSETQ. V shed 5 bases and J 3 bases; nucleotides not matched to a gene: 3. In DNA, the CDR3 is TGCGCCAGCAGGGGGACAGGGGGCTTCTACGAGCAGTACTTC. Translation gives CASRGTGGFYEQYF.

V usage is TRBV30 and J usage is TRBJ2-3; D is undetermined. Germline assignment: CDR1 GTSNPN and CDR2 SVGIG (reference sequence). Trimming pared 2 bases from V and 0 bases from J, leaving 18 bases between. CDR3 length: 17 amino acids. The CDR3 here is CAWSPTSTRASTDTQYF. DNA for the CDR3: TGTGCCTGGAGTCCGACTTCTACCCGGGCTAGCACAGATACGCAGTATTTT. Full variable domain (rest looked up from reference TRBV30 and TRBJ2-3): SQTIHQWPATLVQPVGSPLSLECTVEGTSNPNLYWYRQAAGRGLQLLFYSVGIGQISSEVPQNLSASRPQDRQFILSSKKLLLSDSGFYLCAWSPTSTRASTDTQYFGPGTRLTVL.

The chain recombines TRBV4-1 with TRBJ2-7, with a possible D match to TRBD2 (6 bases). Germline CDR1 is MGHRA and CDR2 is YSYEKL. The CDR3 loop spans 13 amino acids. The V end lost 4 bases, the J end lost 2 bases, and 9 bases lay between the germline ends. The CDR3: CASSLTGAYEQYF. For the CDR3, the DNA is TGCGCCAGCAGCCTAACGGGGGCCTACGAGCAGTACTTC.

The V call is TRBV7-6, the J call TRBJ1-1; 9 bases line up with TRBD1. CDR3 length equals 16 residues. Per germline, CDR1 SGHVS and CDR2 FNYEAQ. Unmatched junction bases numbered 4, after V lost 1 base and J lost 1 base. The chain's CDR3 is CASSLGVGQGNTEAFF. The CDR3 DNA reads as TGTGCCAGCAGCTTAGGGGTGGGACAGGGGAACACTGAAGCTTTCTTT.

The chain recombines TRBV5-6 with TRBJ2-7; D not certain. Germline V gene sequence: CDR1 SGHDT, CDR2 YYEEEE. V dropped 4 bases and J dropped 1 base, with 15 bases sitting between them. The CDR3 totals 15 residues. The CDR3 bases are TGTGCCAGCAGCCCGCGGATGGTCCCTTCCTACGAGCAGTACTTC. The encoded protein is CASSPRMVPSYEQYF.

This clone was found once. The same CDR3 arises from other DNA sequences in this sample as well. This chain links TRBV13 with TRBJ2-3; 8 bases map to TRBD2. Losses at the gene ends were 0 bases for V and 5 bases for J; bases not matched to a gene: 1. Per germline, CDR1 PRHDT and CDR2 FYEKMQ (reference sequence). The CDR3 length is 14 residues. The CDR3 here is CASSLGLAGDTQYF. The CDR3 nucleotides are TGTGCCAGCAGCTTAGGGCTAGCGGGAGATACGCAGTATTTT.

The V call is TRBV13, the J call TRBJ2-3, with TRBD1 matching over 10 bases. V gave up 4 bases and J gave up 0 bases; unmatched junction bases: 7. This CDR3 contains 17 residues. Germline loops: CDR1 PRHDT, CDR2 FYEKMQ (reference sequence). The CDR3 region has the DNA TGTGCCAGCAGCTCCCGGGACAGGGGCCTTAGCACAGATACGCAGTATTTT. It codes for CASSSRDRGLSTDTQYF.

The V and J genes are TRBV7-9 and TRBJ1-2; 9 nucleotides align to TRBD1. This CDR3 comprises 16 residues. Germline values: CDR1 SEHNR, CDR2 FQNEAQ (reference sequence). V dropped 1 base and J dropped 8; count of bases not matched to a gene: 11. As DNA, the CDR3 is TGTGCCAGCAGCTTAGGGACAGGGGTTCTCTTCGGAGGCTACACCTTC. It specifies CASSLGTGVLFGGYTF.

This chain uses TRBV4-1 with TRBJ2-7; D not resolved. The ends were cut back, 2 bases at V and 0 bases at J, with 8 bases in the middle. The V gene's germline CDR1 is MGHRA and CDR2 YSYEKL. The CDR3 runs to 14 residues. The CDR3 DNA follows: TGCGCCAGCAGCCAACAGGCCCTCTCCTACGAGCAGTACTTC. Its protein product is CASSQQALSYEQYF.

The rearrangement links TRBV11-3 to TRBJ2-5, with D possibly TRBD2 on 5 matching bases. This CDR3 is 17 amino acids long. Deletions cut 4 bases from V and 0 bases from J, with 18 bases between. The V gene's germline CDR1 is SGHNT and CDR2 YENEEA. CDR3 sequence reads: CASSSRTGTTYQETQYF. The CDR3 bases are TGTGCCAGCAGCTCTCGGACGGGAACGACGTACCAAGAGACCCAGTACTTC.

The chain recombines TRBV11-2 with TRBJ1-5, with D unclear. The CDR3 totals 13 residues. V lost 3 bases, J lost 7 bases, and 10 bases lay in between. Germline V lookup: CDR1 SGHAT, CDR2 FQNNGV. CDR3 DNA sequence: TGTGCCAGCAGCTTTTCGGAGGAGCAGCCCCAGCATTTT. Protein product: CASSFSEEQPQHF.

The chain carries TRBV6-8 and TRBJ1-5; 8 nucleotides align to TRBD1. V lost 2 bases, J lost 0 bases, and 12 bases stayed unmatched. Germline V lookup: CDR1 MNHGY, CDR2 SAAAGT. This CDR3 comprises 19 residues. The CDR3 nucleotides are TGTGCCAGCAGTTACCCGGACAGGGCGAGATCCTTTAGCAATCAGCCCCAGCATTTT. It yields the protein CASSYPDRARSFSNQPQHF.

This clone came up a few times. The J gene is TRBJ1-1, the V gene TRBV2; D uncertain. The CDR3 length is 14 residues. Germline CDR1 and CDR2: SNHLY and FYNNEI. V was clipped by 7 bases and J by 2 bases, with 14 bases between them. The CDR3 DNA is TGTGCCAGCAACGTGCTGACCGAAAACACTGAAGCTTTCTTT. Translation: CASNVLTENTEAFF.

This clone has just one count. The chain links TRBV15 to TRBJ2-7; 8 positions match TRBD2. Trimming removed 0 bases from V and 5 bases from J; junction bases left unmatched: 9. Germline V gene lookup returns CDR1 LNHNV and CDR2 YYDKDF (reference sequence). CDR3 size: 16 residues. The DNA for the CDR3 is TGTGCCACCAGCAGAGATGGTCCCATCGGGGGGGACGAGCAGTACTTC. Translated, it gives CATSRDGPIGGDEQYF.

V and J are TRBV7-6 and TRBJ2-6; D is uncertain. V lost 1 base, J lost 3 bases, and 4 bases lay in between. CDR1 is SGHVS, CDR2 FNYEAQ, per germline. CDR3 length: 14 residues. The DNA of the CDR3 is TGTGCCAGCAGCTTAGGTCTTGGGGCCAACGTCCTGACTTTC. Its translation is CASSLGLGANVLTF.

This chain uses TRBV7-9 with TRBJ1-4; possibly TRBD1 for D (5 bases). Trimming took 3 bases from V and 4 from J, leaving 21 bases between them. This CDR3 has 18 amino acids. Looked up from germline, CDR1 is SEHNR and CDR2 is FQNEAQ (reference sequence). This chain's CDR3 is CASSLGPGFPGDNEKLFF. In nucleotides, the CDR3 is TGTGCCAGCAGCTTGGGCCCGGGCTTCCCGGGGGATAATGAAAAACTGTTTTTT.

The gene calls are TRBV7-9 and TRBJ2-7; D gene unclear. Trimming stripped 5 bases from V and 3 bases from J, with 11 bases between. Germline V lookup: CDR1 SEHNR, CDR2 FQNEAQ (reference sequence). The CDR3 runs to 13 residues. In nucleotides, the CDR3 is TGTGCCAGCAGCCCCCCAACAGACTACGAGCAGTACTTC. It is translated as CASSPPTDYEQYF.

V usage is TRBV11-2 and J usage is TRBJ2-2; D gene ambiguous. The CDR3 has 16 residues. CDR1 and CDR2 from the germline V gene are SGHAT and FQNNGV. V was clipped by 3 bases and J by 6 bases, with 17 bases between them. The CDR3 nucleotides read TGTGCCAGCAGCTTTTTCCGCTATGAACAGTCCGGGGAGCTGTTTTTT. Translating it yields CASSFFRYEQSGELFF. The variable domain in full, completed from reference TRBV11-2 and TRBJ2-2, reads EAGVAQSPRYKIIEKRQSVAFWCNPISGHATLYWYQQILGQGPKLLIQFQNNGVVDDSQLPKDRFSAERLKGVDSTLKIQPAKLEDSAVYLCASSFFRYEQSGELFFGEGSRLTVL.

The chain uses TRBV5-1 and TRBJ2-7, with 7 nucleotides matching TRBD1. The CDR3 is 13 amino acids. Unmatched junction bases numbered 2, after V lost 2 bases and J lost 3 bases. CDR1 is SGHRS and CDR2 is YFSETQ in the germline V gene. The CDR3 sequence: CASSFGQDYEQYF. The CDR3 bases are TGCGCCAGCAGCTTTGGACAGGACTACGAGCAGTACTTC. Using reference TRBV5-1 and TRBJ2-7 for the parts outside the CDR3, the full variable domain is KAGVTQTPRYLIKTRGQQVTLSCSPISGHRSVSWYQQTPGQGLQFLFEYFSETQRNKGNFPGRFSGRQFSNSRSEMNVSTLELGDSALYLCASSFGQDYEQYFGPGTRLTVT.

The chain has TRBV12-5 and TRBJ1-5; D gene uncertain. The CDR3 runs to 14 residues. Trimming took off 4 bases at V and 11 bases at J, with 18 bases between the two ends. CDR1 and CDR2 from the germline V gene are LGHNT and FRNRAP. The CDR3 protein is CASGSSDLARAQHF. CDR3 DNA: TGTGCTAGTGGTTCATCCGATCTAGCACGGGCCCAGCATTTT.

The rearrangement links TRBV6-5 to TRBJ1-6; TRBD1 might be the D (5 bases). Trimming stripped 0 bases from V and 8 bases from J, with 14 bases between. Germline V gene data show CDR1 as MNHEY and CDR2 as SVGAGI. This CDR3 has 16 residues. The CDR3 is CASSYSTGGYDSPLHF. The CDR3 coding sequence is TGTGCCAGCAGTTACTCGACGGGGGGATACGATTCACCCCTCCACTTT.

This chain joins TRBV6-5 and TRBJ1-2; 7 bases align to TRBD1. CDR1 and CDR2 (germline): MNHEY, SVGAGI. With V trimmed by 5 bases and J by 2 bases, 2 bases remained unmatched. The CDR3 extends over 13 amino acids. CDR3 nucleotides: TGTGCCAGCAGTGAACAGGGGAACTATGGCTACACCTTC. It codes for CASSEQGNYGYTF.

The J gene is TRBJ1-2, the V gene TRBV29-1, with TRBD1 matching 8 bases. CDR1 is SQVTM, CDR2 ANQGSEA, per germline. The CDR3 spans 12 residues. Trimming took 6 bases from V and 6 from J; bases not matched to a gene: 6. This CDR3 is CSVQQGGDGYTF. DNA of the CDR3: TGCAGCGTCCAACAGGGGGGAGATGGCTACACCTTC.

CDR3 residues: CASSSTPHRGDINQPQHF. CDR3 nucleotides: TGTGCCAGCAGCTCCACACCCCACAGGGGTGATATCAATCAGCCCCAGCATTTT. The rearrangement uses TRBV7-6 and TRBJ1-5; 7 bases agree with TRBD1. The CDR3 sequence is 18 residues long. Germline V gene lookup returns CDR1 SGHVS and CDR2 FNYEAQ. Trimming took 4 bases from V and 3 from J; bases not matched to a gene: 15.

This chain uses TRBV10-3 with TRBJ1-4; no clear D gene. The V and J ends lost 11 bases and 0 bases respectively, with 28 bases between them. Germline V gene data show CDR1 as ENHRY and CDR2 as SYGVKD. The length of the CDR3 is 19 residues. The DNA for the CDR3 is TGTGCCTCCGCTGAGCCGTTGGGCGGTTTTGGATCAACTAATGAAAAACTGTTTTTT. Its translation is CASAEPLGGFGSTNEKLFF.

In this sample, this clone turned up once. The chain employs TRBV7-6 and TRBJ2-7, with 12 bases that match TRBD2. V lost 3 bases, J lost 2 bases, and 8 bases stayed unmatched. Germline assignment: CDR1 SGHVS and CDR2 FNYEAQ. The length of the CDR3 is 17 residues. In DNA form, the CDR3 reads TGTGCCAGCAGCTTGAAGACTAGCGGGGGAATCCCCTACGAGCAGTACTTC. This encodes CASSLKTSGGIPYEQYF.

This chain links TRBV5-4 with TRBJ2-3, with D perhaps TRBD1 (8 bases). Germline lookup yields CDR1 SGHNT and CDR2 YYREEE (reference sequence). This CDR3 has 15 residues. V was shortened by 2 bases and J by 1 base, with 11 bases between the two germline ends. The CDR3, as DNA: TGTGCCAGCAGCTTACAGGGGGGGCGCACAGATACGCAGTATTTT. Its translation: CASSLQGGRTDTQYF.

This clone has more than one count but fewer than ten. The chain is built from TRBV19 and TRBJ2-7, with D unresolved. The germline gives CDR1 LNHDA, CDR2 SQIVND (reference sequence). Trimming stripped 3 bases from V and 1 base from J, with 13 bases between. The CDR3 length is 15 residues. The CDR3 spells CASSIQAFSSYEQYF. CDR3 nucleotide sequence: TGTGCCAGTAGTATTCAGGCTTTTTCTTCCTACGAGCAGTACTTC.

The CDR3 loop reads CASSVDSGLPYEQYF. For the CDR3, the DNA is TGTGCCAGCAGCGTAGATAGCGGGCTACCCTACGAGCAGTACTTC. The chain has TRBV9 and TRBJ2-7; 7 bases are a match to TRBD2. Germline V lookup: CDR1 SGDLS, CDR2 YYNGEE. This CDR3 comprises 15 residues. V lost 0 bases and J lost 2; bases outside the gene matches: 5.

The J gene is TRBJ1-2, the V gene TRBV30, with D perhaps matching TRBD1 (6 bases). CDR1 is GTSNPN, CDR2 SVGIG, per germline (reference sequence). The CDR3 loop spans 18 amino acids. The V end lost 0 bases, the J end lost 7 bases, and 27 bases lay between the germline ends. The CDR3 is CAWSVKFGRGQSKGGYTF. Here the CDR3 DNA reads TGTGCCTGGAGTGTAAAGTTCGGACGGGGGCAAAGTAAGGGTGGCTACACCTTC. Drawing the rest from reference TRBV30 and TRBJ1-2, the complete variable domain is SQTIHQWPATLVQPVGSPLSLECTVEGTSNPNLYWYRQAAGRGLQLLFYSVGIGQISSEVPQNLSASRPQDRQFILSSKKLLLSDSGFYLCAWSVKFGRGQSKGGYTFGSGTRLTVV.

The CDR3, as DNA: TGCGCCAGCAGCCAAGGTCGGGAGGGCAGGGGGACCCAAAACATTCAGTACTTC. Translation: CASSQGREGRGTQNIQYF. The rearrangement joins TRBV4-1 to TRBJ2-4; D is perhaps TRBD2 (8 bases). The germline V gene encodes CDR1 MGHRA and CDR2 YSYEKL. CDR3 length: 18 residues. Trimming cost V 1 base and J 5 bases, with 21 bases left between them.